Listed below are T cell receptor beta chains from one sample, sequenced in a study of CD4 T cells in relation to SARS-CoV-2 and coronaviruses. Profiling relied on immunoSEQ multiplex PCR, and the TCRdb table lists in-frame clones only, not all of them. The profile shows 20,000 to 25,000 clones, around 82% of them singletons. These receptors are not linked to any known antigen. The sequenced material came from CD4+ T cells from PBMCs, cultured in vitro. These receptors all come from a human donor in good health. Each CDR3 is given with its conserved first and last residue. The order of the fields is V gene, CDR3 protein.

TRBV14 CASSQETAPRSASSYEQYF
TRBV4-1 CASSGMGLARAYNEQFF
TRBV12-3/TRBV12-4 CASSFSGYGYTF
TRBV5-5 CASSLVSRDTEAFF
TRBV5-1 CASSPGPPDSPLHF
TRBV13 CASSSAASTDTQYF
TRBV14 CASSQDYTGGLTEETQYF
TRBV19 CASSIDRDREETQYF
TRBV12-5 CASGFPQGGNTEAFF
TRBV24-1 CATSDVREAFF
TRBV18 CASSPESGTGNTEAFF